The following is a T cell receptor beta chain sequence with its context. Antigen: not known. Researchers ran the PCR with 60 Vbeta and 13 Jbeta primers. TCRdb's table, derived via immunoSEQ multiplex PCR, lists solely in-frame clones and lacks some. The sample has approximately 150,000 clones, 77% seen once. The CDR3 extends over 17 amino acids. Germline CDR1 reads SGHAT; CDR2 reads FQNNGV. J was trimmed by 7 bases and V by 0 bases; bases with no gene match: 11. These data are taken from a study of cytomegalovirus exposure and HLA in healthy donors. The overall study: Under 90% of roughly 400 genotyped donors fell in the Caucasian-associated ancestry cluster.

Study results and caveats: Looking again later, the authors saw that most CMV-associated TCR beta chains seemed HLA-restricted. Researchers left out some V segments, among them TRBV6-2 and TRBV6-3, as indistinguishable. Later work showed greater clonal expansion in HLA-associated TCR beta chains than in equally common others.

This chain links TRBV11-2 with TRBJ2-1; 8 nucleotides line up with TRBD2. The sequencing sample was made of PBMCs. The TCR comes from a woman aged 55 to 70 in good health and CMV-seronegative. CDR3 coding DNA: TGTGCCAGCAGCTTAGACCCCCTAGCGGGCTCTAGGAATGAGCAGTTCTTC. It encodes CASSLDPLAGSRNEQFF. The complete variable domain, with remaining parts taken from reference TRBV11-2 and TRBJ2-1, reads EAGVAQSPRYKIIEKRQSVAFWCNPISGHATLYWYQQILGQGPKLLIQFQNNGVVDDSQLPKDRFSAERLKGVDSTLKIQPAKLEDSAVYLCASSLDPLAGSRNEQFFGPGTRLTVL.